This T cell receptor (beta chain) was captured by sequencing in a study of patients and donors after allogeneic stem cell transplantation. Germline CDR1 is SGHRS and CDR2 is YFSETQ. The CDR3 extends over 13 amino acids. Between the trimmed V and J ends, which lost 4 bases and 9 bases, there was a span of 15 bases. One entry per CDR3 protein results from TCRdb running MiXCR on the RT-PCR reads. The sample yields tens of thousands of distinct CDR3 sequences, approximately 6.2% seen once. This clonotype appeared a few times. The receptor was derived from a human donor who was either an allogeneic HSCT recipient or a stem cell or donor lymphocyte infusion donor (not recorded which). It is not recorded whose cells these are; they may come from a transplant donor. The sample comprised blood, either unsorted or a sorted T cell fraction (not recorded which). The chain has TRBV5-1 and TRBJ2-3; no reliable D call. CDR3 loop: CASSPLLRNTQYF. CDR3 DNA: TGCGCCAGCAGCCCCCTTTTGAGGAACACGCAGTATTTT.